A single sample gave rise to the 10 T cell receptor beta chains below, sequenced in a study of cytomegalovirus exposure and HLA in healthy donors. The PCR contained 60 Vbeta and 13 Jbeta primers. Repertoires were generated with immunoSEQ multiplex PCR, while TCRdb's copy carries only in-frame clones and drops some. The sample carries around 140,000 clones, 60% to 80% recorded once. Input material: PBMCs. These receptors came from a male donor in good health and CMV-seronegative.

The chain joins TRBV27 to TRBJ2-3, with D possibly being TRBD1 (6 bases). Germline V lookup: CDR1 MNHEY, CDR2 SMNVEV (reference sequence). The CDR3 has 12 amino acids. Deletions cut 6 bases from V and 14 bases from J, with 18 bases between. CDR3 residues: CASSIGGPARYF. The DNA for the CDR3 is TGTGCCAGCAGCATTGGGGGCCCGGCACGGTATTTT.

The chain joins TRBV7-2 to TRBJ1-5; a weak D match, TRBD1 (6 bases). The CDR3 is made up of 16 amino acids. With 1 base removed from V and 3 bases from J, the gap between germline ends came to 13 bases. Germline V lookup: CDR1 SGHTA, CDR2 FQGNSA. The CDR3: CASSLVGQNSNQPQHF. CDR3 sequence (DNA): TGTGCCAGCAGCTTAGTAGGACAGAACTCCAATCAGCCCCAGCATTTT.

V gene TRBV7-8 combines with J gene TRBJ2-1; D is uncertain. Per germline, CDR1 SGHVS and CDR2 FQNEAQ. V lost 5 bases and J lost 0, with 5 bases in between. CDR3 length equals 13 residues. CDR3 residues: CASSESSYNEQFF. The CDR3, as DNA: TGTGCCAGCAGCGAGAGCTCCTACAATGAGCAGTTCTTC.

The chain is built from TRBV27 and TRBJ2-7, with 9 bases lining up with TRBD2. V lost 5 bases, J lost 0 bases, and 8 bases stayed unmatched. Germline CDR1 is MNHEY and CDR2 is SMNVEV (reference sequence). There are 16 residues in the CDR3. The CDR3 DNA reads as TGTGCCAGCAGTACGACTGAGCGGGGGGTCTCCTACGAGCAGTACTTC. Its translation is CASSTTERGVSYEQYF.

J is TRBJ2-3 and V is TRBV19, with D tentatively TRBD1 (6 bases). Germline CDR1 is LNHDA and CDR2 is SQIVND (reference sequence). Trimming took off 8 bases at V and 4 bases at J, with 16 bases between the two ends. This CDR3 has 14 residues. The CDR3 DNA follows: TGTGCCAGTGGAGACAGGCCCAACGCAGATACGCAGTATTTT. Its protein product is CASGDRPNADTQYF.

The V gene is TRBV19, the J gene TRBJ2-1, with TRBD1 matching 7 bases. Germline V gives CDR1 LNHDA, CDR2 SQIVND (reference sequence). There are 15 residues in the CDR3. Losses at the gene ends were 5 bases for V and 5 bases for J; bases not matched to a gene: 9. The CDR3 sequence is CASSATGTVDNEQFF. CDR3 DNA sequence: TGTGCCAGTAGTGCGACCGGGACAGTAGACAATGAGCAGTTCTTC.

In this sample, this clone turned up once. No conserved phenylalanine or tryptophan ends this CDR3, so it is likely a read error. The chain has TRBV6-6 and TRBJ1-2; the match to TRBD1 covers 10 bases. This CDR3 has 15 amino acids. Unmatched junction bases numbered 2, after V lost 0 bases and J lost 4 bases. Germline-derived CDR1 and CDR2 are MNHNY and SVGAGI (reference sequence). CDR3 in amino acids: CASSYSGTGVYGYTL. CDR3 coding DNA: TGTGCCAGCAGTTACTCGGGGACAGGGGTCTATGGCTACACCCTC.

CDR3 sequence: CASSDGSGGTDTQYF. DNA of the CDR3: TGTGCCAGCAGTGACGGTAGCGGGGGGACAGATACGCAGTATTTT. The chain couples TRBV2 to TRBJ2-3, with 10 nucleotides matching TRBD2. Germline CDR1 reads SNHLY; CDR2 reads FYNNEI. The V gene end was trimmed by 3 bases and the J gene end by 3 bases; junction bases not matched to a gene: 3. This CDR3 spans 15 amino acids.

The V gene is TRBV6-5, the J gene TRBJ1-2, with a possible D match to TRBD1 (5 bases). The germline V gene has CDR1 MNHEY and CDR2 SVGAGI. Trimming removed 6 bases from V and 5 bases from J, with 7 bases in between. This CDR3 has 11 residues. The CDR3, as DNA: TGTGCCAGCAGCGACAGATATGGCTACACCTTC. It translates to CASSDRYGYTF.

This clone showed up just a few times. The chain carries TRBV7-9 and TRBJ2-1; 9 bases are shared with TRBD1. Germline V CDR1 and CDR2: SEHNR, FQNEAQ (reference sequence). V trimming: 0 bases; J trimming: 4 bases; junction bases outside the gene matches: 10. CDR3 size: 18 residues. CDR3: CASSLAQGAGWFYNEQFF. CDR3 coding DNA: TGTGCCAGCAGCTTAGCACAGGGGGCAGGGTGGTTTTACAATGAGCAGTTCTTC.